What follows is one T cell receptor (beta chain) and its context. Its matching antigen is unknown. Blood samples, whole and unsorted for T cells, yielded the isolated total RNA. The sample is drawn from a study of monozygotic twins with inflammatory bowel disease. This CDR3 has 11 amino acids. The germline CDR1 and CDR2 sequences are MDHEN and SYDVKM. The study's findings and limits: Compared with healthy co-twins, IBD patients showed reduced TCRbeta repertoire diversity by inverse Simpson. Evidence failed to back one strong IBD-linked signal or clonotype.

For both chains, the TCRalpha and TCRbeta cDNA went through two nested PCRs of approximately 16 and 10 cycles. After re-calling the 5' RACE reads, TCRdb lists one entry per CDR3 protein, DNA absent. The sample totals a few hundred thousand distinct CDR3 sequences. Input material: blood. The chain links TRBV28 to TRBJ2-6. The TCR was taken from a human donor with ulcerative colitis or Crohn's disease, or a healthy co-twin of an affected twin (not recorded which). CDR3 protein: CASYGANVLTF.